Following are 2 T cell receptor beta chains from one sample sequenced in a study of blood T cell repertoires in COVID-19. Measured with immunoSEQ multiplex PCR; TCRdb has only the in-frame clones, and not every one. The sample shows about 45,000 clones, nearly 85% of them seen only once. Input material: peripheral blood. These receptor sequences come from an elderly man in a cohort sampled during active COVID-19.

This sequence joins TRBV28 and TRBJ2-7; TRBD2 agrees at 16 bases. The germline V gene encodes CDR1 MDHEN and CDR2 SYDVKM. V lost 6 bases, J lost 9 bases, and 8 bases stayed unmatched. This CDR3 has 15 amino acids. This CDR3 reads CASRLPGLAGGVQYF. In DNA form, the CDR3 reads TGTGCCAGCAGGCTTCCGGGACTAGCGGGAGGGGTGCAGTACTTC.

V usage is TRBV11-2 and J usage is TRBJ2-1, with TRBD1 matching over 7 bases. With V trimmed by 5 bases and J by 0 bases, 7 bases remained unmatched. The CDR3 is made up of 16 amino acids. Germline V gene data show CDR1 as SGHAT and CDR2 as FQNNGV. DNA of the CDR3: TGTGCCAGCAGCCGGGACGGGACAGTCTCCTACAATGAGCAGTTCTTC. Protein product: CASSRDGTVSYNEQFF.